Below are 12 T cell receptor beta chains sequenced from a single sample in a study of cytomegalovirus exposure and HLA in healthy donors. Vbeta (60) and Jbeta (13) primers were used in the PCR. Using immunoSEQ multiplex PCR, the repertoire was profiled, and TCRdb retains in-frame clones only, with some absent. The sample has just under 250,000 clones, over 80% seen once; the top ten hold around 5.7%. Input material: PBMCs. Receptors were obtained from a middle-aged woman in good health and CMV-seropositive.

This chain connects TRBV19 to TRBJ1-2; D remains unclear. The CDR3 sequence is 14 residues long. Between the trimmed V and J ends, which lost 3 bases and 4 bases, there was a span of 12 bases. Per germline, CDR1 LNHDA and CDR2 SQIVND (reference sequence). Here the CDR3 reads CASSMSRSVYGYTF. The CDR3 bases are TGTGCCAGTAGTATGTCACGGTCCGTCTATGGCTACACCTTC.

The DNA of the CDR3 is TGTGCCAGCAGCTTATACGTTGGACCGGGGGCCCAGTACTTC. Protein: CASSLYVGPGAQYF. This chain joins TRBV11-1 and TRBJ2-5; D may be TRBD2 (6 bases). The CDR3 consists of 14 residues. Looked up from germline, CDR1 is SGHAT and CDR2 is FQDESV (reference sequence). The germline V and J ends were trimmed by 2 bases and 9 bases, with 16 bases remaining between them. Variable domain in full (rest from reference TRBV11-1 and TRBJ2-5): EAEVAQSPRYKITEKSQAVAFWCDPISGHATLYWYRQILGQGPELLVQFQDESVVDDSQLPKDRFSAERLKGVDSTLKIQPAELGDSAMYLCASSLYVGPGAQYFGPGTRLLVL.

Here the CDR3 DNA reads TGCGCCAGCAGCTTGGCACAGGGTGGTAATGGCTACACCTTC. This translates into CASSLAQGGNGYTF. V and J are TRBV5-1 and TRBJ1-2, with D maybe TRBD1 (6 bases). The CDR3 runs 14 residues. Germline lookup yields CDR1 SGHRS and CDR2 YFSETQ. Trimming removed 0 bases at V and 6 bases at J, with 12 bases between.

This clone has only one observation. This chain joins TRBV10-3 and TRBJ1-1; 8 bases agree with TRBD1. CDR1 and CDR2 from the germline V gene are ENHRY and SYGVKD. V lost 6 bases, J lost 0 bases, and 12 bases stayed unmatched. There are 17 residues in the CDR3. The chain's CDR3 is CAISVGQGARMNTEAFF. The CDR3, as DNA: TGTGCCATCAGCGTAGGACAGGGCGCGAGAATGAACACTGAAGCTTTCTTT.

This clone was recorded a few times. The same CDR3 can be traced to other DNA sequences in this sample. The V and J genes are TRBV30 and TRBJ2-7; D unclear. CDR1 GTSNPN and CDR2 SVGIG come from the germline V gene (reference sequence). This CDR3 spans 11 amino acids. V lost 2 bases and J 3 bases, leaving 5 bases between the germline ends. The CDR3 protein is CAWSSRYEQYF. For the CDR3, the DNA is TGTGCCTGGAGTTCTCGCTACGAGCAGTACTTC.

The V gene is TRBV6-6, the J gene TRBJ2-1; D possibly corresponds to TRBD2 (6 bases). CDR1 and CDR2 (germline): MNHNY, SVGAGI (reference sequence). CDR3 size: 14 residues. Trimming took 7 bases from V and 4 from J, leaving 14 bases between them. The DNA of the CDR3 is TGTGCCAGCACCAGGCTAGCGAGATACAATGAGCAGTTCTTC. Translation gives CASTRLARYNEQFF.

CDR3 in amino acids: CASSQEGQAYYGYTF. The CDR3 DNA reads as TGCGCCAGCAGCCAAGAGGGACAGGCCTACTATGGCTACACCTTC. The chain is built from TRBV4-1 and TRBJ1-2, with 8 bases identical to TRBD1. CDR1 and CDR2 (germline): MGHRA, YSYEKL. The CDR3 has 15 amino acids. Trimming at V came to 0 bases and at J to 3 bases, leaving 3 bases not matched to a gene.

The genes are TRBV29-1 and TRBJ2-5; a possible D gene is TRBD2 (5 bases). With 4 bases removed from V and 1 base from J, the gap between germline ends came to 10 bases. The germline V gene encodes CDR1 SQVTM and CDR2 ANQGSEA. The CDR3 extends over 13 amino acids. CDR3 in DNA: TGCAGCGTTGGTGCGGGCATCCAAGAGACCCAGTACTTC. Encoded protein: CSVGAGIQETQYF.

The chain combines TRBV11-3 with TRBJ2-1; D ambiguous. The length of the CDR3 is 13 residues. Germline V gene data show CDR1 as SGHNT and CDR2 as YENEEA. Trimming stripped 5 bases from V and 11 bases from J, with 16 bases between. The CDR3, as DNA: TGTGCCAGCAGCGCGTTACCCGGGTCCCAGCAGTTCTTC. Its protein is CASSALPGSQQFF.

The chain has TRBV15 and TRBJ1-5; 7 nucleotides align to TRBD1. V gave up 6 bases and J gave up 4 bases; unmatched junction bases: 3. In germline, CDR1 is LNHNV, CDR2 YYDKDF (reference sequence). The CDR3 loop spans 13 amino acids. CDR3 loop: CATRGQTNQPQHF. The CDR3 DNA is TGTGCCACCAGGGGACAGACTAATCAGCCCCAGCATTTT.

Here the CDR3 reads CASSPPGLKQETQYF. As DNA, the CDR3 is TGTGCCAGCAGCCCCCCGGGACTTAAACAAGAGACCCAGTACTTC. The rearrangement joins TRBV4-2 to TRBJ2-5, with D possibly being TRBD2 (6 bases). The CDR3 sequence is 15 residues long. Germline V gene data show CDR1 as LGHNA and CDR2 as YNFKEQ. Trimming cost V 4 bases and J 2 bases, with 14 bases left between them.

The rearrangement joins TRBV13 to TRBJ2-4; 9 nucleotides line up with TRBD1. CDR3 size: 15 residues. V dropped 5 bases and J dropped 4; count of bases not matched to a gene: 6. Per the germline V gene, CDR1 is PRHDT and CDR2 is FYEKMQ (reference sequence). The CDR3 reads CASSQWDREKNIQYF. The CDR3 DNA reads as TGTGCCAGCAGCCAATGGGACAGGGAAAAAAACATTCAGTACTTC.